In this sample, the clone carrying this T cell receptor beta chain turned up a few times. Its antigen is not known. Sorted cells reached over 98% purity in every population. This sample is drawn from a study of beta chain features in type 1 diabetes. Expressed TCRB transcripts were sequenced after all isolated RNA was converted to cDNA. Data came from immunoSEQ multiplex PCR; TCRdb stores just in-frame clones and leaves some out. The repertoire consists of hundreds of thousands of clones, with over 13% occurring once and the leading ten covering 0.035% to 0.045%. Study results and caveats: In every one of the four CD4+ subsets, TCRB CDR3s were moderately but significantly shorter in Type 1 diabetes patients.

Sequenced: naive CD4+ T cells from blood. The clonotype comes from a young man with type 1 diabetes.

CDR3 DNA: TGCAGCGTTTTACCAGAAGAGACCCAGTACTTC. It codes for CSVLPEETQYF. V and J are TRBV29-1 and TRBJ2-5; unclear D gene. The CDR3 runs to 11 residues. Trimming cost V 5 bases and J 3 bases, with 7 bases left between them. Germline CDR1 is SQVTM and CDR2 is ANQGSEA.